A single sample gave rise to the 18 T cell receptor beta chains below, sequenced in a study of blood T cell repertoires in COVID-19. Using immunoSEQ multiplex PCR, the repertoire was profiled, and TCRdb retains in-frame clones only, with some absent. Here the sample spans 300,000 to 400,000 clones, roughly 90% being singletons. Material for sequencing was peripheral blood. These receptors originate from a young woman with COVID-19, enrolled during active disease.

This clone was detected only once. In nucleotides, the CDR3 is TGTGCCAGCAGTCCTTCGACGGGGAATTCACCCCTCCACTTT. Encoded protein: CASSPSTGNSPLHF. V is TRBV6-6 and J is TRBJ1-6; no clear D gene. With 5 bases removed from V and 7 bases from J, the gap between germline ends came to 12 bases. The CDR3 is 14 residues long. Germline V gene sequence: CDR1 MNHNY, CDR2 SVGAGI (reference sequence).

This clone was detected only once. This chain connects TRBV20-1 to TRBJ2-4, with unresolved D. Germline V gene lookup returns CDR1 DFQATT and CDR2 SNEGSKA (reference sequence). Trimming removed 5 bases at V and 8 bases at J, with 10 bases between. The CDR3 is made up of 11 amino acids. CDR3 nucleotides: TGCAGTGCTGGCCCCCGGGACATTCAGTACTTC. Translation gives CSAGPRDIQYF.

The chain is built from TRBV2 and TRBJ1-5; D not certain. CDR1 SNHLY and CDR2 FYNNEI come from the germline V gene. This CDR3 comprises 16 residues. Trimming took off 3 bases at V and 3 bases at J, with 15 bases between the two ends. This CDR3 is CASSESWMGNNQPQHF. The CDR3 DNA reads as TGTGCCAGCAGTGAGAGTTGGATGGGCAACAATCAGCCCCAGCATTTT.

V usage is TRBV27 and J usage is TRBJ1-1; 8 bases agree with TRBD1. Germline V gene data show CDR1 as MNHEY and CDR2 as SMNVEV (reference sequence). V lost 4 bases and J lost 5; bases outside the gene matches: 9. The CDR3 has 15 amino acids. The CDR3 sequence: CASSSPTGAVTEAFF. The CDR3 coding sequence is TGTGCCAGCAGTTCCCCGACAGGGGCGGTTACTGAAGCTTTCTTT.

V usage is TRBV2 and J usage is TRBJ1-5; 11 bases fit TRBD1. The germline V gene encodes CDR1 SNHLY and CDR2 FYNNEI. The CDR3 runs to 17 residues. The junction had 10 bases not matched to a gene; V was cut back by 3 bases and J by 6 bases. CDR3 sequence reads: CASSDEWGQGGGQPQHF. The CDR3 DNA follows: TGTGCCAGCAGTGATGAGTGGGGACAGGGGGGCGGTCAGCCCCAGCATTTT.

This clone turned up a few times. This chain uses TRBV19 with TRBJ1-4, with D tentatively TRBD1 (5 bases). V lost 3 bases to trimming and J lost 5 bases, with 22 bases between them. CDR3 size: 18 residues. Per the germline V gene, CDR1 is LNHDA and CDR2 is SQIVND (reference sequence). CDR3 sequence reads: CASSIGATGIQANEKLFF. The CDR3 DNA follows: TGTGCCAGTAGTATTGGCGCTACAGGAATTCAGGCGAATGAAAAACTGTTTTTT.

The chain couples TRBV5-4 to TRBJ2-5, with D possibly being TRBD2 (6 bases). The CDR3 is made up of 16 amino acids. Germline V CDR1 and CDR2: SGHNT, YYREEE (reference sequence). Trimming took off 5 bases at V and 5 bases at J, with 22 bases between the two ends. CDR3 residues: CASSFLDAGSKETQYF. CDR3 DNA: TGTGCCAGCAGTTTCCTCGACGCGGGGTCAAAGGAGACCCAGTACTTC.

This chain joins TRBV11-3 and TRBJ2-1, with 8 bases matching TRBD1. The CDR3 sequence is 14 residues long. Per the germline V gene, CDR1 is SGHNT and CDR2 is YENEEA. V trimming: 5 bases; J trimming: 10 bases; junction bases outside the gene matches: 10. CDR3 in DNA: TGTGCCAGCAGCCCGGACAGGGAAGGGTACGAGCAGTTCTTC. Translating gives CASSPDREGYEQFF.

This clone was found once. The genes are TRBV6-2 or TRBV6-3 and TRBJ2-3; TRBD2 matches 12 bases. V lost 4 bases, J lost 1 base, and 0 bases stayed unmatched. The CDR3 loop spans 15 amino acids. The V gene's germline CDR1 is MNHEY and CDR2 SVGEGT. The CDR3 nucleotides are TGTGCCAGCAGTTGGACTAGCGGGGGCACAGATACGCAGTATTTT. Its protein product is CASSWTSGGTDTQYF.

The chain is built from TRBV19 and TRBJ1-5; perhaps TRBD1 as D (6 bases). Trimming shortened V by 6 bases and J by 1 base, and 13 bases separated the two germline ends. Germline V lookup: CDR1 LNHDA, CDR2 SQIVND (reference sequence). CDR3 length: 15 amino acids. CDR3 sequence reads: CASSELDRSNQPQHF. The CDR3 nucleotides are TGTGCCAGTAGCGAATTAGACAGGAGCAATCAGCCCCAGCATTTT.

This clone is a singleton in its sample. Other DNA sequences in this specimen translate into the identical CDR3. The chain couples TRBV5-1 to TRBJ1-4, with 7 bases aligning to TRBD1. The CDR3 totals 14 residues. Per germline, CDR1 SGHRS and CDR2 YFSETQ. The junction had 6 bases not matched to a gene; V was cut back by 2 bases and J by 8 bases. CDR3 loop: CASSLRQGGEKLFF. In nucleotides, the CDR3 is TGCGCCAGCAGCTTAAGACAGGGTGGAGAAAAACTGTTTTTT.

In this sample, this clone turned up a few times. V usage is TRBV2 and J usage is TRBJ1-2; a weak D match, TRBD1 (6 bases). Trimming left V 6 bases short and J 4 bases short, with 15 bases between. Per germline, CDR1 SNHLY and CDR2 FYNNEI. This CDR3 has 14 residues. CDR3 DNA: TGTGCCAGCAGCACCAAACAGGGCTCCTATGGCTACACCTTC. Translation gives CASSTKQGSYGYTF.

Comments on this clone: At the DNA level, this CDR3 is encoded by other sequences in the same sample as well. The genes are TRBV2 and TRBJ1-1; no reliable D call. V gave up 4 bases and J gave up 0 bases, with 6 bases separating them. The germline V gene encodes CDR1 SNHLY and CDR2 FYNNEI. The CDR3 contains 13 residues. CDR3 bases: TGTGCCAGCAGTGGACACCTGAACACTGAAGCTTTCTTT. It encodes CASSGHLNTEAFF.

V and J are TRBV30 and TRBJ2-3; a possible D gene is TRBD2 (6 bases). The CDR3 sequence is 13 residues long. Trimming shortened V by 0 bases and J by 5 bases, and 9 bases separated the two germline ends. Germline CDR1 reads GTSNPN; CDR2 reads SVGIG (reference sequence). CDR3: CAWSVTGVDTQYF. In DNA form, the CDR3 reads TGTGCCTGGAGTGTTACGGGGGTAGATACGCAGTATTTT.

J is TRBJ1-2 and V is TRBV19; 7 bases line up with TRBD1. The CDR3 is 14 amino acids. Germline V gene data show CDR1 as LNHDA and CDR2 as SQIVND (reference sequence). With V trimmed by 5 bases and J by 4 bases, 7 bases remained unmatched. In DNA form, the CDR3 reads TGTGCCAGTAGTCCCCAAAGGGACAGCTATGGCTACACCTTC. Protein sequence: CASSPQRDSYGYTF.

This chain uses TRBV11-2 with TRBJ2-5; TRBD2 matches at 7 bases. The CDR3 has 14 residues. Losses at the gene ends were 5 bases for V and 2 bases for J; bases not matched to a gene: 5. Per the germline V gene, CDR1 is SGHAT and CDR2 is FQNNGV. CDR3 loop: CASSQLARQETQYF. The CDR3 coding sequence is TGTGCCAGCAGCCAACTAGCGCGACAAGAGACCCAGTACTTC.

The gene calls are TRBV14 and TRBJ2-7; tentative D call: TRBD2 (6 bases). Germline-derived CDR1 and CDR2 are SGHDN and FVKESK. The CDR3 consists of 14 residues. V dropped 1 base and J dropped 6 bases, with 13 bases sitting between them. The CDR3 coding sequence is TGTGCCAGCAGCCAAGGAGTCGGGAGTGCCGAGCAGTACTTC. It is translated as CASSQGVGSAEQYF.

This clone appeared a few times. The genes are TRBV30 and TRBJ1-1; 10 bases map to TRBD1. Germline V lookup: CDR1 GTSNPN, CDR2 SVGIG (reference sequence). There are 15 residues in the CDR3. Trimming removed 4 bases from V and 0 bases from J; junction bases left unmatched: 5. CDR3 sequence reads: CAWTGTGDVNTEAFF. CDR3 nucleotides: TGTGCCTGGACCGGGACAGGGGATGTGAACACTGAAGCTTTCTTT. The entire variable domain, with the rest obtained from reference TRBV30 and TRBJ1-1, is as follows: SQTIHQWPATLVQPVGSPLSLECTVEGTSNPNLYWYRQAAGRGLQLLFYSVGIGQISSEVPQNLSASRPQDRQFILSSKKLLLSDSGFYLCAWTGTGDVNTEAFFGQGTRLTVV.